The 2 T cell receptor beta chains in this list originate from one sample, sequenced in a study of T cell responses to AZD1222 COVID-19 vaccine. Sequencing was performed with immunoSEQ multiplex PCR; in TCRdb, only in-frame clones are kept and a portion is missing. This sample yields some 110,000 clones, of which 88% are seen a single time; 4% to 5.5% belongs to the top ten. Sequencing used peripheral blood, obtained on day 0 of AZD1222 vaccination. The receptors come from an adult in good health.

This chain uses TRBV11-3 with TRBJ1-4, with 7 positions matching TRBD1. CDR3 length: 14 amino acids. The J segment lost 5 bases and the V segment lost 7 bases, leaving 7 bases of the junction unmatched. Per the germline V gene, CDR1 is SGHNT and CDR2 is YENEEA. CDR3 DNA: TGTGCCAGCAAACCGGGACAGATGAATGAAAAACTGTTTTTT. Translation gives CASKPGQMNEKLFF.

This chain joins TRBV18 and TRBJ2-1; TRBD1 agrees at 12 bases. This CDR3 is 15 amino acids long. Germline lookup yields CDR1 KGHSH and CDR2 LQKENI. J lost 7 bases, V lost 3 bases, and 4 bases had no gene match. The CDR3 loop reads CASSPGTGGWNEQFF. CDR3 bases: TGTGCCAGCTCACCCGGGACAGGGGGCTGGAATGAGCAGTTCTTC.